This entry lists 14 T cell receptor beta chains sequenced from one sample in a study of early T cells in non-severe SARS-CoV-2 infection. MiXCR, applied by TCRdb to the 5' RACE reads, yields one record per CDR3 protein. The sample has more than 80,000 distinct CDR3 sequences, around 13% seen once. Sequencing used whole blood. Source of these receptors: an adult who was a healthcare worker with PCR-confirmed SARS-CoV-2 infection or an uninfected control (not recorded which).

This clonotype has just a few counts. This chain joins TRBV20-1 and TRBJ2-3, with D tentatively TRBD2 (6 bases). Germline V gene data show CDR1 as DFQATT and CDR2 as SNEGSKA (reference sequence). The V and J ends lost 5 bases and 2 bases respectively, with 17 bases between them. This CDR3 region has 15 residues. CDR3 bases: TGCAGTGCTTCATCCCGGGACTCGAACACAGATACGCAGTATTTT. The encoded protein is CSASSRDSNTDTQYF.

There are many counts of this clonotype. V gene TRBV3-1 combines with J gene TRBJ2-7; D call uncertain. CDR1 is LGHDT and CDR2 is YNNKEL in the germline V gene (reference sequence). V lost 0 bases and J lost 11, with 17 bases in between. This CDR3 spans 14 amino acids. The CDR3 region has the DNA TGTGCCAGCAGCCAAGATCTCGATTCGTCGGTGGAGTACTTC. It translates to CASSQDLDSSVEYF.

CDR3 nucleotides: TGTGCCAGCAGCCAGGGACGGGGGGGGAATTCACCCCTCCACTTT. The encoded protein is CASSQGRGGNSPLHF. The chain employs TRBV3-1 and TRBJ1-6, with D tentatively TRBD1 (5 bases). The CDR3 consists of 15 residues. Trimming stripped 3 bases from V and 7 bases from J, with 13 bases between. Germline loops: CDR1 LGHDT, CDR2 YNNKEL (reference sequence).

This clonotype was seen a handful of times. The V and J genes are TRBV5-6 and TRBJ2-4; 11 nucleotides match TRBD2. The CDR3 covers 12 residues. The germline V gene encodes CDR1 SGHDT and CDR2 YYEEEE. J gave up 14 bases and V 4 bases, and 5 bases lay outside the gene matches. The CDR3 loop reads CASSGTSGGKYF. The CDR3 DNA reads TGTGCCAGCAGCGGCACTAGCGGGGGAAAGTACTTC.

This clonotype turned up a few times. The chain joins TRBV27 to TRBJ2-2, with D unclear. The germline CDR1 and CDR2 sequences are MNHEY and SMNVEV (reference sequence). V was shortened by 9 bases and J by 6 bases, with 20 bases between the two germline ends. The CDR3 contains 15 residues. CDR3 sequence reads: CASRPSGSRAGELFF. As DNA, the CDR3 is TGTGCCAGTAGGCCATCAGGTTCAAGGGCCGGGGAGCTGTTTTTT.

This clonotype was seen a few times. The chain couples TRBV9 to TRBJ1-5; D remains unclear. The CDR3 extends over 13 amino acids. V was shortened by 3 bases and J by 2 bases, with 6 bases between the two germline ends. Germline-derived CDR1 and CDR2 are SGDLS and YYNGEE. The CDR3 spells CASSEGGNQPQHF. In DNA form, the CDR3 reads TGTGCCAGCAGCGAAGGTGGCAATCAGCCCCAGCATTTT.

On this clonotype itself: This could be a read error, since a much larger clone is one nucleotide away. The chain combines TRBV5-1 with TRBJ2-3; D is perhaps TRBD1 or TRBD2 (5 bases each). This CDR3 has 14 amino acids. Germline V gene data show CDR1 as SGHRS and CDR2 as YFSETQ. The CDR3 sequence: CTSSLEAGRDTQYF. The CDR3 DNA follows: TGCACCAGCAGCTTGGAGGCAGGGAGAGATACGCAGTATTTT.

This clonotype was observed a handful of times. The gene calls are TRBV15 and TRBJ2-1; TRBD1 matches at 10 bases. The CDR3 length is 16 residues. V lost 1 base and J lost 5; bases outside the gene matches: 5. Germline-derived CDR1 and CDR2 are LNHNV and YYDKDF (reference sequence). CDR3 in DNA: TGTGCCACCAGCAGAGTCCCCGGGACAGGGGACAATGAGCAGTTCTTC. This sequence encodes CATSRVPGTGDNEQFF.

This clonotype was counted at least ten times. This chain connects TRBV20-1 to TRBJ1-1; D gene ambiguous. V lost 6 bases, J lost 2 bases, and 7 bases lay in between. The CDR3 is made up of 11 amino acids. CDR1 is DFQATT, CDR2 SNEGSKA, per germline (reference sequence). The CDR3 reads CSAAENTEAFF. CDR3 DNA: TGCAGTGCCGCGGAAAACACTGAAGCTTTCTTT.

The chain carries TRBV7-6 and TRBJ1-6, with TRBD1 as a possible D gene (5 bases). Per the germline V gene, CDR1 is SGHVS and CDR2 is FNYEAQ. Between the trimmed V and J ends, which lost 5 bases and 8 bases, there was a span of 10 bases. CDR3 length: 13 amino acids. The CDR3 region is CASSETGDSPLHF. CDR3 nucleotide sequence: TGTGCCAGCAGCGAAACGGGGGATTCACCCCTCCACTTT.

This clonotype was observed many times. This chain joins TRBV18 and TRBJ2-7; D tentatively reads TRBD1 or TRBD2 (5 bases each). CDR3 length equals 14 residues. The germline gives CDR1 KGHSH, CDR2 LQKENI. With 6 bases removed from V and 0 bases from J, the gap between germline ends came to 12 bases. The CDR3 region is CASSHPGRSYEQYF. Here the CDR3 DNA reads TGTGCCAGCTCCCATCCGGGGCGCTCCTACGAGCAGTACTTC.

The chain uses TRBV11-2 and TRBJ1-4, with 7 bases identical to TRBD1. CDR3 size: 11 residues. Germline V gene lookup returns CDR1 SGHAT and CDR2 FQNNGV. The V and J ends lost 5 bases and 11 bases, in that order; junction bases with no gene match: 2. The CDR3 coding sequence is TGTGCCAGCAGCGGGGGACAGAAACTGTTTTTT. This sequence encodes CASSGGQKLFF.

This clonotype was seen at least ten times. V gene TRBV6-2 or TRBV6-3 combines with J gene TRBJ2-5; TRBD2 aligns across 11 bases. V gave up 6 bases and J gave up 8 bases; unmatched junction bases: 14. The CDR3 has 16 residues. Germline V gene sequence: CDR1 MNHEY, CDR2 SVGEGT. As DNA, the CDR3 is TGTGCCAGCAGCCACGCCAATAGCGGGGGGGACCCTACCCAGTACTTC. As protein: CASSHANSGGDPTQYF.

In its sample, this clonotype was seen a few times. This chain uses TRBV11-1 with TRBJ2-1; D gene ambiguous. V was clipped by 5 bases and J by 7 bases, with 15 bases between them. Germline CDR1 reads SGHAT; CDR2 reads FQDESV (reference sequence). This CDR3 has 14 residues. This CDR3 reads CASSKARLGNEQFF. The CDR3 nucleotides are TGTGCCAGCAGCAAGGCACGGTTGGGGAATGAGCAGTTCTTC.